The present T cell receptor beta chain was sequenced within a study of early T cells in non-severe SARS-CoV-2 infection. At the level of the study: Sequencing was performed on bulk RNA from unsorted whole blood, leaving chains unpaired. Study results and caveats: VDJdb matching favored anti-spike CD8 responses, missing private and CD4 specificities.

Regarding this clonotype: Its antigen is undetermined.

Tagging with unique molecular identifiers was applied to individual cDNA molecules. TCRdb independently ran MiXCR on the 5' RACE reads; one entry per CDR3 protein. The table has 40,000 to 55,000 distinct CDR3 sequences, around 10% seen once. The clonotype originates from an adult who was a healthcare worker with PCR-confirmed SARS-CoV-2 infection or an uninfected control (not recorded which). Sequenced material: whole blood.

The CDR3 reads CASTTGTGYGYTF. The CDR3 DNA sequence: TGTGCCAGCACCACCGGGACAGGGTATGGCTACACCTTC. The chain employs TRBV12-3 or TRBV12-4 and TRBJ1-2, with 9 bases lining up with TRBD1. Trimming removed 7 bases from V and 5 bases from J; junction bases left unmatched: 5. CDR3 length equals 13 residues.